This entry concerns a single T cell receptor beta chain. Its antigen remains unidentified. This is likely a read error, given that the CDR3 carries no conserved phenylalanine or tryptophan at its end. V shed 3 bases and J shed 7 bases, with 13 bases lying between them. Germline V lookup: CDR1 SGHAT, CDR2 FQNNGV. CDR3 length equals 14 residues. The data were obtained in a study of CD8 T cells in ankylosing spondylitis. Study results and limitations: In ankylosing spondylitis blood, a motif of about eight highly homologous TCR beta variants appeared characteristic. Significantly higher representation of disease-linked clones was reported for matched ankylosing spondylitis synovial fluid.

Using quantitative 5'-RACE with molecular barcodes, the authors made TCR beta libraries. TCRdb analysed the 5' RACE reads with MiXCR anew, one entry per CDR3 protein. The sample yields roughly 670,000 distinct CDR3 sequences, roughly 20% seen once. The chain joins TRBV11-2 to TRBJ2-4, with D tentatively TRBD1 (5 bases). The sample comprised blood, either unsorted or a sorted T cell fraction (not recorded which). The source is a male donor with ankylosing spondylitis. In nucleotides, the CDR3 is TGTGCCAGCAGCTTTCAGGGCTTAGGGAACATTCAGTACCTC. Its translation is CASSFQGLGNIQYL.